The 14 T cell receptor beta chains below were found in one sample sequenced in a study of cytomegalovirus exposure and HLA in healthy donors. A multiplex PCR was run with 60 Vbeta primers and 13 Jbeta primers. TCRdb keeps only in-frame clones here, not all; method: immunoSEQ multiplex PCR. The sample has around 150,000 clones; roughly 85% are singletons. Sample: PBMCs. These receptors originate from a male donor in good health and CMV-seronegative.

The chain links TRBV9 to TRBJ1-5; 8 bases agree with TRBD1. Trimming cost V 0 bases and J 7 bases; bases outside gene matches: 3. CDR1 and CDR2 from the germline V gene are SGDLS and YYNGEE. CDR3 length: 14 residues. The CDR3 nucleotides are TGTGCCAGCAGCGTAGCAGGGGGCGACCAGCCCCAGCATTTT. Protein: CASSVAGGDQPQHF. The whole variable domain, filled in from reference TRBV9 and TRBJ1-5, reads DSGVTQTPKHLITATGQRVTLRCSPRSGDLSVYWYQQSLDQGLQFLIQYYNGEERAKGNILERFSAQQFPDLHSELNLSSLELGDSALYFCASSVAGGDQPQHFGDGTRLSIL.

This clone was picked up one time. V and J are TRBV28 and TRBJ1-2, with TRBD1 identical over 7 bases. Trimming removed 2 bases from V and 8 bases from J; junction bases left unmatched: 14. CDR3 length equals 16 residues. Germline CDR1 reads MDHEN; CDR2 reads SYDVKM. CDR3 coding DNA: TGTGCCAGCAGTTTAGGGGCCCCGGGACAGTCTTGGGGCTACACCTTC. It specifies CASSLGAPGQSWGYTF.

The CDR3 coding sequence is TGTGCCAGCTCACCATCGCGGTACTATGGCTACACCTTC. It codes for CASSPSRYYGYTF. This chain links TRBV18 with TRBJ1-2; D gene unclear. There are 13 residues in the CDR3. Germline CDR1 is KGHSH and CDR2 is LQKENI. V was clipped by 2 bases and J by 3 bases, with 7 bases between them.

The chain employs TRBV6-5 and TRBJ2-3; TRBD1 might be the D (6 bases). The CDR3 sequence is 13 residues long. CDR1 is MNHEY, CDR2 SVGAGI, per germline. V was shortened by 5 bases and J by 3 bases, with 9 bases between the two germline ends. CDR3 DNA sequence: TGTGCCAGCAGTCTCACAGGGACAGATACGCAGTATTTT. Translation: CASSLTGTDTQYF.

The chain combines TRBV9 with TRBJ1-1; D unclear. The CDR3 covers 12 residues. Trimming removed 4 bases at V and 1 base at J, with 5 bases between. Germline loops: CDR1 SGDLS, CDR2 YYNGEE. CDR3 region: CASSRENTEAFF. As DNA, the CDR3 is TGTGCCAGCAGCCGGGAGAACACTGAAGCTTTCTTT.

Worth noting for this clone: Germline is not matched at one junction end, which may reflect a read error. CDR3 loop: CASSEDRGRSYGYTF. DNA for the CDR3: TGCGCCAGCAGCGAAGACAGGGGGCGGTCCTATGGCTACACCTTC. The chain couples TRBV4-3 to TRBJ1-2; TRBD1 matches 10 bases. Germline lookup yields CDR1 LGHNA and CDR2 YSLEER. This CDR3 region has 15 residues.

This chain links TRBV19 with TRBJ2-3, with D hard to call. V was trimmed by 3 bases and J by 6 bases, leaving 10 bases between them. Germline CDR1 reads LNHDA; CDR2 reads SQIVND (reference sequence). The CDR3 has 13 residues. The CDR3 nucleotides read TGTGCCAGTAGTATTGTGGGCCCGGATACGCAGTATTTT. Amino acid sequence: CASSIVGPDTQYF.

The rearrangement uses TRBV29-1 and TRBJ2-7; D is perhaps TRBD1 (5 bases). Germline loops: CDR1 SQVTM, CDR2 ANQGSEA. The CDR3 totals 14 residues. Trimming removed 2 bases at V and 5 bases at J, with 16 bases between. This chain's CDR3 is CSVEFGQGVNEQYF. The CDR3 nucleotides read TGCAGCGTTGAATTTGGGCAGGGTGTCAACGAGCAGTACTTC.

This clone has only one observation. CDR3 DNA: TGTGCCAGCACCCGGGACAATGATCAGCCCCAGCATTTT. Protein sequence: CASTRDNDQPQHF. This chain joins TRBV2 and TRBJ1-5; D perhaps matches TRBD1 (6 bases). This CDR3 is 13 amino acids long. V lost 7 bases and J 5 bases, leaving 12 bases between the germline ends. In germline, CDR1 is SNHLY, CDR2 FYNNEI.

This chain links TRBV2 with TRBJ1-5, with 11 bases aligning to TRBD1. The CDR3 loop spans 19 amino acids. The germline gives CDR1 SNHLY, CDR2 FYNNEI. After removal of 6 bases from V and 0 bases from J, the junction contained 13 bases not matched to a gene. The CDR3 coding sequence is TGTGCCAGCAGGTCCGGGACAGGGGGAATCCGGGATAGCAATCAGCCCCAGCATTTT. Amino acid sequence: CASRSGTGGIRDSNQPQHF.

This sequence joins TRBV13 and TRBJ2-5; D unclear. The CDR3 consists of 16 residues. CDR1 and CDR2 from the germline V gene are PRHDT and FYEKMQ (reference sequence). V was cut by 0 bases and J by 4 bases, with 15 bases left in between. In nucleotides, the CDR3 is TGTGCCAGCAGCTTAGGTGGAGCCAGCGCGACAGAGACCCAGTACTTC. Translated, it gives CASSLGGASATETQYF.

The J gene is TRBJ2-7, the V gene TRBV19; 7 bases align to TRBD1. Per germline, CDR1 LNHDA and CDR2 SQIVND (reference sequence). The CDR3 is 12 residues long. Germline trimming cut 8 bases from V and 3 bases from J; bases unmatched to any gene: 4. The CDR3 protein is CASGDSVYEQYF. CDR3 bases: TGTGCCAGTGGGGACAGCGTCTACGAGCAGTACTTC.

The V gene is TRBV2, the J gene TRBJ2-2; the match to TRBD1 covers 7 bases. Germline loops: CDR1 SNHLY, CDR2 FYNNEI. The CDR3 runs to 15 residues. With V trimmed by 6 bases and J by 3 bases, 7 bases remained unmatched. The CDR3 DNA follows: TGTGCCAGCAGCGCCGGGACAGAATACACCGGGGAGCTGTTTTTT. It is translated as CASSAGTEYTGELFF.

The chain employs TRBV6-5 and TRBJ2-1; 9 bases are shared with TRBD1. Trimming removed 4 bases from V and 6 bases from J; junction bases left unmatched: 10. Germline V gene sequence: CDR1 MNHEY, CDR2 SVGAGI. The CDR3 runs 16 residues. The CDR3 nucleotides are TGTGCCAGCAGTTCAACGTTGGGACAGGGATTCAATGAGCAGTTCTTC. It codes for CASSSTLGQGFNEQFF.